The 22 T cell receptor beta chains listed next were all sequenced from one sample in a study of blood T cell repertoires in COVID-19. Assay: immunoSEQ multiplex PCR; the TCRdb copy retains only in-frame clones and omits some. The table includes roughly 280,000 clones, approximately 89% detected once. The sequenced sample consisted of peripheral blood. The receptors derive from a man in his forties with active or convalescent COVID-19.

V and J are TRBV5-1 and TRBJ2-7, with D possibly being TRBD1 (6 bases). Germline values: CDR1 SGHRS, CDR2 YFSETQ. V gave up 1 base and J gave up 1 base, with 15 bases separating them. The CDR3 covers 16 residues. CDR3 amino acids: CASSLNSGDPSYEQYF. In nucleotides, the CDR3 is TGCGCCAGCAGCTTGAATTCAGGGGACCCGTCCTACGAGCAGTACTTC.

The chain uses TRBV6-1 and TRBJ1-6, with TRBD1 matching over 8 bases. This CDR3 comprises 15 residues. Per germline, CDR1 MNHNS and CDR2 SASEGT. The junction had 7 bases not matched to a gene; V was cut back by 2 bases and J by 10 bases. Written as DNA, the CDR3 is TGTGCCAGCAGTGAATCCTCAGGGGGCAAATCACCCCTCCACTTT. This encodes CASSESSGGKSPLHF.

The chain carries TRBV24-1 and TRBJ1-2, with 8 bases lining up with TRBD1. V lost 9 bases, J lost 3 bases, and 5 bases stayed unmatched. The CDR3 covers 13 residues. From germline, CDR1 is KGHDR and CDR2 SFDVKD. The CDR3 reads CATGQGGDYGYTF. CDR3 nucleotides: TGTGCCACCGGACAGGGCGGTGACTATGGCTACACCTTC.

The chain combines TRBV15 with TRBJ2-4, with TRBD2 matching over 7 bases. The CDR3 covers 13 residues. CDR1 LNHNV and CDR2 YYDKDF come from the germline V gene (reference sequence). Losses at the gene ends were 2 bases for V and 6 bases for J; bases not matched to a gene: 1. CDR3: CATSRPSGNIQYF. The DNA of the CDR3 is TGTGCCACCAGCAGACCTAGCGGAAACATTCAGTACTTC. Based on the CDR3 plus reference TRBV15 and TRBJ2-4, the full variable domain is DAMVIQNPRYQVTQFGKPVTLSCSQTLNHNVMYWYQQKSSQAPKLLFHYYDKDFNNEADTPDNFQSRRPNTSFCFLDIRSPGLGDTAMYLCATSRPSGNIQYFGAGTRLSVL.

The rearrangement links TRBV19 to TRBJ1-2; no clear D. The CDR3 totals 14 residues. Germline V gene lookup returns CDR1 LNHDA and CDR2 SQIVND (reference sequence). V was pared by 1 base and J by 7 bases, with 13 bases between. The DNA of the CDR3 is TGTGCCAGTAGTATAGCTCTACGGGAGGGTGGCTACACCTTC. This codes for CASSIALREGGYTF.

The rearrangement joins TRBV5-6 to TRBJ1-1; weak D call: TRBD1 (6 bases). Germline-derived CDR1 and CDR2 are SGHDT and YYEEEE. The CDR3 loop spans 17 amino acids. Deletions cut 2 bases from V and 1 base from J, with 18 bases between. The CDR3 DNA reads TGTGCCAGCAGCTTCGGGGGGCCCGGGGGTGCGAACACTGAAGCTTTCTTT. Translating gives CASSFGGPGGANTEAFF.

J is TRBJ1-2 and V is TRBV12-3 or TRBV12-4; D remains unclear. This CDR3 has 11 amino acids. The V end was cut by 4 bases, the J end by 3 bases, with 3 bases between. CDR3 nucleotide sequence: TGTGCCAGCAGTTCCGACTATGGCTACACCTTC. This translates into CASSSDYGYTF.

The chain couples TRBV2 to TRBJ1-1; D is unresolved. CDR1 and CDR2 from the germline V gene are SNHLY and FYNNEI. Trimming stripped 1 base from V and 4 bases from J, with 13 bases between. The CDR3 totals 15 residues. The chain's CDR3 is CASSEDRTHGTEAFF. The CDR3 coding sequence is TGTGCCAGCAGTGAAGACAGAACTCATGGCACTGAAGCTTTCTTT.

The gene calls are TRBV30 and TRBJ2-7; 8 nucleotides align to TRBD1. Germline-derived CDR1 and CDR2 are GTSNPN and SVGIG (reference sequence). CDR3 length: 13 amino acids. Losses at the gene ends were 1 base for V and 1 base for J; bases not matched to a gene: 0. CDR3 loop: CAWSGTGSYEQYF. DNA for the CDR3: TGTGCCTGGAGTGGGACAGGGTCCTACGAGCAGTACTTC.

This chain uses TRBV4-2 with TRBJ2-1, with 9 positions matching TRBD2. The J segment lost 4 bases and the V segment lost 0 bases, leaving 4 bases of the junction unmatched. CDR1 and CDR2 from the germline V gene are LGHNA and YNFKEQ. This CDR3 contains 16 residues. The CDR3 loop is CASSQDGAGGYNEQFF. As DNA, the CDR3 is TGTGCCAGCAGCCAAGACGGGGCGGGGGGGTACAATGAGCAGTTCTTC.

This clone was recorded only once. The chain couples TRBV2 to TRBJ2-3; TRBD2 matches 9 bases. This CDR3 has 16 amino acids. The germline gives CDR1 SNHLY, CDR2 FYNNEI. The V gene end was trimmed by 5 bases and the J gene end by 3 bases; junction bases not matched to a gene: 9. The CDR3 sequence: CASSSAGGPGTDTQYF. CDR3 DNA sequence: TGTGCCAGCAGTTCTGCGGGAGGGCCGGGGACAGATACGCAGTATTTT.

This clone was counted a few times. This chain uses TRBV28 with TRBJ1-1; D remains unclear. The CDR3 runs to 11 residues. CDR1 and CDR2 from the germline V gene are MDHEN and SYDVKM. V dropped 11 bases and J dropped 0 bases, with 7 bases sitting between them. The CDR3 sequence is CASRMNTEAFF. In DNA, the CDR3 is TGTGCCTCGCGTATGAACACTGAAGCTTTCTTT.

CDR3 sequence reads: CASRGAIEAFF. DNA for the CDR3: TGTGCCAGCAGGGGGGCAATTGAAGCTTTCTTT. This sequence joins TRBV2 and TRBJ1-1, with a tentative D call TRBD1 (6 bases). Trimming shortened V by 6 bases and J by 7 bases, and 9 bases separated the two germline ends. CDR1 is SNHLY, CDR2 FYNNEI, per germline. The CDR3 has 11 amino acids. Full variable domain (outside the CDR3, taken from reference TRBV2 and TRBJ1-1): EPEVTQTPSHQVTQMGQEVILRCVPISNHLYFYWYRQILGQKVEFLVSFYNNEISEKSEIFDDQFSVERPDGSNFTLKIRSTKLEDSAMYFCASRGAIEAFFGQGTRLTVV.

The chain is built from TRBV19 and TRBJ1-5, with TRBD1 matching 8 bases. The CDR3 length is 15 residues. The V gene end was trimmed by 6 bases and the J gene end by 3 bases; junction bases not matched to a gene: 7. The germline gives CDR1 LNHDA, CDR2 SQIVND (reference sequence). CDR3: CASRRAGGHNQPQHF. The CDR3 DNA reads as TGTGCCAGTAGGCGGGCAGGGGGCCACAATCAGCCCCAGCATTTT.

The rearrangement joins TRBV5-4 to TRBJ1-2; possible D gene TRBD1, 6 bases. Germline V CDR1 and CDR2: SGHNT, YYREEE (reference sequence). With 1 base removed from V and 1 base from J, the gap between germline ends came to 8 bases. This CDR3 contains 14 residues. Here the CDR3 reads CASSLPRGNYGYTF. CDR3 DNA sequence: TGTGCCAGCAGCTTGCCCAGGGGTAACTATGGCTACACCTTC.

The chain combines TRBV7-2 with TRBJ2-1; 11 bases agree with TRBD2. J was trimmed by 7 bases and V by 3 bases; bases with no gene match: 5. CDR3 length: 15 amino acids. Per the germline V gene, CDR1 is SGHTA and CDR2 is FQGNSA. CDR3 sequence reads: CASSFSGGVRNEQFF. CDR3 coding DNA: TGTGCCAGCAGCTTTAGCGGGGGGGTTAGGAATGAGCAGTTCTTC.

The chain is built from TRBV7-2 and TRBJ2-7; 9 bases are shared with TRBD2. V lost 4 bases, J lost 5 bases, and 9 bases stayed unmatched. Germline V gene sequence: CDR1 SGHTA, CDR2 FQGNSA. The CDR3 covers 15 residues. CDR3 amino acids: CASSSGSGRFHEQYF. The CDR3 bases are TGTGCCAGCAGCTCAGGGAGCGGGAGGTTCCACGAGCAGTACTTC.

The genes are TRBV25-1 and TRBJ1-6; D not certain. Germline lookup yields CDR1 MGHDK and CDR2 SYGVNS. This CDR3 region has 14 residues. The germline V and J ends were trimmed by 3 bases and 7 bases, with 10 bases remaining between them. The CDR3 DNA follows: TGTGCCAGCAGTGATGCGGCGGGGAATTCACCCCTCCACTTT. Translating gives CASSDAAGNSPLHF.

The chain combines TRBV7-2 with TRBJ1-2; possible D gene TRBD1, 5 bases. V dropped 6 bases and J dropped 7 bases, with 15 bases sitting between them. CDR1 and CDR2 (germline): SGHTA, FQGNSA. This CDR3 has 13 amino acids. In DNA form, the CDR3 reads TGTGCCAGCAGTCCCCTTGGGGGGTCTGGCTACACCTTC. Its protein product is CASSPLGGSGYTF.

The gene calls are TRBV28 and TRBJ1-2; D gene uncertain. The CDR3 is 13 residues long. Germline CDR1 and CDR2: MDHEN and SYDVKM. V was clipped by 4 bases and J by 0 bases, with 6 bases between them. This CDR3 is CASSSPANYGYTF. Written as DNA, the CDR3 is TGTGCCAGCAGTTCCCCCGCTAACTATGGCTACACCTTC.

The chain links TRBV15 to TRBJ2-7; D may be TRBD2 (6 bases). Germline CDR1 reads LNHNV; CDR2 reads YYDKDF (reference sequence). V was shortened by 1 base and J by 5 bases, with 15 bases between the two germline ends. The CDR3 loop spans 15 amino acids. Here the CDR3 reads CATSRVSAGGNEQYF. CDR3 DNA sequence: TGTGCCACCAGCAGAGTTTCGGCCGGCGGGAACGAGCAGTACTTC.

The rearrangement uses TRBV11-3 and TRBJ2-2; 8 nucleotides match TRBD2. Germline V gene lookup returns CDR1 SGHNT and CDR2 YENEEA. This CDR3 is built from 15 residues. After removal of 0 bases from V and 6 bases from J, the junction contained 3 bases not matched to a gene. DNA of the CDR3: TGTGCCAGCAGCTTAGACGGGAGGGCCGCCGGGGAGCTGTTTTTT. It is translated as CASSLDGRAAGELFF.